These 21 T cell receptor beta chains share one sample of origin, sequenced in a study of OX40 agonist ivuxolimab in advanced cancers. Generated by immunoSEQ multiplex PCR, the TCRdb table keeps only in-frame clones and is missing some. Counted here are tens of thousands of clones, around 84% occurring once; the ten biggest clones make up about 0.83%. This specimen consisted of CD4+ or CD8+ T cells sorted from blood, obtained in a trial of the OX40 agonist ivuxolimab. Every receptor here comes from an adult with an advanced solid tumor such as melanoma, head and neck, liver or kidney cancer.

This chain connects TRBV9 to TRBJ1-3, with TRBD1 as a possible D gene (6 bases). The CDR3 covers 15 residues. Germline V gene sequence: CDR1 SGDLS, CDR2 YYNGEE. Trimming took off 0 bases at V and 4 bases at J, with 11 bases between the two ends. Here the CDR3 reads CASSVEAGAGNTIYF. DNA for the CDR3: TGTGCCAGCAGCGTAGAAGCAGGGGCGGGAAACACCATATATTTT.

This clone was recorded a few times. The genes are TRBV28 and TRBJ1-2; TRBD1 is a possible D gene (6 bases). Germline loops: CDR1 MDHEN, CDR2 SYDVKM. The germline V and J ends were trimmed by 3 bases and 8 bases, with 13 bases remaining between them. This CDR3 has 13 amino acids. The CDR3 loop reads CASSLGGAWGYTF. The DNA for the CDR3 is TGTGCCAGCAGTTTGGGGGGGGCCTGGGGCTACACCTTC.

The chain is built from TRBV19 and TRBJ1-1; possibly TRBD1 for D (6 bases). The CDR3 contains 14 residues. From germline, CDR1 is LNHDA and CDR2 SQIVND (reference sequence). Trimming removed 2 bases at V and 5 bases at J, with 12 bases between. CDR3 protein: CASSIMIRGTEAFF. In nucleotides, the CDR3 is TGTGCCAGTAGTATAATGATAAGGGGGACTGAAGCTTTCTTT.

This clone was detected only once. This rearrangement joins TRBV7-9 to TRBJ2-3; 10 bases match TRBD2. The junction had 11 bases not matched to a gene; V was cut back by 4 bases and J by 7 bases. CDR3 length: 16 amino acids. Germline V gene data show CDR1 as SEHNR and CDR2 as FQNEAQ (reference sequence). The CDR3, as DNA: TGTGCCAGCAGCTCCTATTCTAGCGGGAGCGGGAATACGCAGTATTTT. Its translation is CASSSYSSGSGNTQYF.

The chain joins TRBV28 to TRBJ2-7; TRBD1 matches at 9 bases. The CDR3 spans 16 residues. With V trimmed by 6 bases and J by 2 bases, 11 bases remained unmatched. The germline CDR1 and CDR2 sequences are MDHEN and SYDVKM. CDR3 DNA sequence: TGTGCCAGCAGCTTACCCGACAGGGGGGTTACCTACGAGCAGTACTTC. Translating gives CASSLPDRGVTYEQYF.

The CDR3 reads CASSLGQGHEKLFF. CDR3 nucleotide sequence: TGTGCCAGCAGCTTGGGACAGGGCCATGAAAAACTGTTTTTT. The gene calls are TRBV5-8 and TRBJ1-4; 7 positions match TRBD1. CDR1 and CDR2 (germline): SGHTS, YDEGEE. This CDR3 is built from 14 residues. The V segment lost 0 bases and the J segment 6 bases; nucleotides outside the gene matches: 2.

Notes on this clone: An end of the junction differs from the germline gene, which may be a read error. The chain employs TRBV4-1 and TRBJ2-1, with 8 bases lining up with TRBD2. The CDR3 is 17 residues long. CDR1 is MGHRA, CDR2 YSYEKL, per germline. This CDR3 reads CASSHNAAGDPYNGQFF. The CDR3 nucleotides are TGCGCCAGCAGCCACAACGCAGCGGGGGATCCCTACAATGGGCAGTTCTTC.

This rearrangement joins TRBV14 to TRBJ2-1; TRBD2 matches 15 bases. The V and J ends lost 0 bases and 2 bases, in that order; junction bases with no gene match: 14. Germline V gene sequence: CDR1 SGHDN, CDR2 FVKESK. This CDR3 is built from 22 residues. The CDR3 protein is CASSQDPRWGLAGGTPYNEQFF. The CDR3 coding sequence is TGTGCCAGCAGCCAAGATCCGCGGTGGGGACTAGCGGGAGGTACCCCCTACAATGAGCAGTTCTTC.

In its sample, this clone was seen once. This sequence joins TRBV30 and TRBJ2-7, with 7 bases that match TRBD1. V lost 0 bases and J lost 3; bases outside the gene matches: 8. This CDR3 comprises 15 residues. CDR1 and CDR2 from the germline V gene are GTSNPN and SVGIG (reference sequence). DNA for the CDR3: TGTGCCTGGAGTGTAACGGCCCGACAGGGCTACGAGCAGTACTTC. As protein: CAWSVTARQGYEQYF.

This sequence joins TRBV5-1 and TRBJ1-2; TRBD1 matches at 7 bases. The V and J ends lost 4 bases and 8 bases, in that order; junction bases with no gene match: 20. The CDR3 sequence is 17 residues long. CDR1 SGHRS and CDR2 YFSETQ come from the germline V gene. Here the CDR3 reads CASSPRYPGQPFWGYTF. CDR3 nucleotides: TGCGCCAGCAGCCCGAGATATCCGGGACAGCCCTTCTGGGGCTACACCTTC.

The V gene is TRBV5-1, the J gene TRBJ2-1; no clear D. This CDR3 region has 16 residues. Per the germline V gene, CDR1 is SGHRS and CDR2 is YFSETQ. Trimming shortened V by 4 bases and J by 6 bases, and 20 bases separated the two germline ends. The DNA for the CDR3 is TGCGCCAGCAGCCTGTCGGGCCAGGTCAAGGGCAATGAGCAGTTCTTC. It translates to CASSLSGQVKGNEQFF.

This chain's CDR3 is CATGGVNQPQHF. In DNA form, the CDR3 reads TGTGCCACCGGGGGAGTCAATCAGCCCCAGCATTTT. This sequence joins TRBV28 and TRBJ1-5, with a possible D match to TRBD1 (5 bases). The germline CDR1 and CDR2 sequences are MDHEN and SYDVKM. V was cut by 10 bases and J by 3 bases, with 10 bases left in between. The CDR3 is 12 residues long.

The rearrangement joins TRBV14 to TRBJ1-2, with 8 bases lining up with TRBD1. V shed 5 bases and J 4 bases; nucleotides not matched to a gene: 3. The CDR3 totals 13 residues. Germline V gives CDR1 SGHDN, CDR2 FVKESK. CDR3 protein: CASSDRGSYGYTF. As DNA, the CDR3 is TGTGCCAGCAGCGACAGGGGTTCCTATGGCTACACCTTC.

The genes are TRBV27 and TRBJ2-7; D is perhaps TRBD1 or TRBD2 (5 bases each). Germline V gene data show CDR1 as MNHEY and CDR2 as SMNVEV (reference sequence). This CDR3 has 14 amino acids. Trimming stripped 2 bases from V and 2 bases from J, with 10 bases between. The CDR3 sequence is CASSLLGPTYEQYF. The CDR3 coding sequence is TGTGCCAGCAGTTTACTGGGACCGACCTACGAGCAGTACTTC.

J is TRBJ1-4 and V is TRBV30, with 9 nucleotides matching TRBD1. The CDR3 consists of 14 residues. V shed 2 bases and J 7 bases; nucleotides not matched to a gene: 5. Germline loops: CDR1 GTSNPN, CDR2 SVGIG (reference sequence). Here the CDR3 reads CAWSTQGASEKLFF. The CDR3 region has the DNA TGTGCCTGGAGTACACAGGGGGCGAGTGAAAAACTGTTTTTT.

The chain has TRBV19 and TRBJ1-2; possibly TRBD1 for D (5 bases). CDR1 and CDR2 from the germline V gene are LNHDA and SQIVND (reference sequence). Trimming removed 7 bases at V and 3 bases at J, with 21 bases between. The CDR3 spans 16 residues. The CDR3 here is CASTAWAGKRDYGYTF. For the CDR3, the DNA is TGTGCCAGTACCGCCTGGGCAGGGAAAAGAGACTATGGCTACACCTTC. The variable domain in full, completed from reference TRBV19 and TRBJ1-2, reads DGGITQSPKYLFRKEGQNVTLSCEQNLNHDAMYWYRQDPGQGLRLIYYSQIVNDFQKGDIAEGYSVSREKKESFPLTVTSAQKNPTAFYLCASTAWAGKRDYGYTFGSGTRLTVV.

This chain connects TRBV7-8 to TRBJ1-3, with 8 bases lining up with TRBD1. J lost 2 bases, V lost 2 bases, and 2 bases had no gene match. Germline lookup yields CDR1 SGHVS and CDR2 FQNEAQ. The CDR3 has 15 amino acids. CDR3 in amino acids: CASSLTGGTGNTIYF. The CDR3 DNA reads TGTGCCAGCAGCTTAACAGGGGGGACTGGAAACACCATATATTTT. Full variable domain (remainder filled in from reference TRBV7-8 and TRBJ1-3): GAGVSQSPRYKVAKRGQDVALRCDPISGHVSLFWYQQALGQGPEFLTYFQNEAQLDKSGLPSDRFFAERPEGSVSTLKIQRTQQEDSAVYLCASSLTGGTGNTIYFGEGSWLTVV.

V is TRBV5-1 and J is TRBJ2-5; D perhaps matches TRBD1 (7 bases). CDR1 SGHRS and CDR2 YFSETQ come from the germline V gene. The CDR3 extends over 16 amino acids. V was clipped by 1 base and J by 0 bases, with 13 bases between them. The CDR3 loop is CASSLRSGGYQETQYF. CDR3 in DNA: TGCGCCAGCAGCTTGAGGTCAGGGGGGTACCAAGAGACCCAGTACTTC. The entire variable domain, with the rest obtained from reference TRBV5-1 and TRBJ2-5, is as follows: KAGVTQTPRYLIKTRGQQVTLSCSPISGHRSVSWYQQTPGQGLQFLFEYFSETQRNKGNFPGRFSGRQFSNSRSEMNVSTLELGDSALYLCASSLRSGGYQETQYFGPGTRLLVL.

The chain employs TRBV28 and TRBJ1-6; D is undetermined. Germline V gene data show CDR1 as MDHEN and CDR2 as SYDVKM. The CDR3 covers 14 residues. The V gene lost 4 bases and the J gene lost 5 bases, with 9 bases spanning the gap. The CDR3 reads CASSSHRDNSPLHF. Here the CDR3 DNA reads TGTGCCAGCAGTTCCCACCGAGATAATTCACCCCTCCACTTT.

The rearrangement joins TRBV19 to TRBJ2-5; TRBD1 might be the D (7 bases). The DNA end is more similar to TRBJ2-7, so the J call may be wrong. The length of the CDR3 is 16 residues. CDR1 LNHDA and CDR2 SQIVND come from the germline V gene (reference sequence). The CDR3 here is CASSIQGGQGSYEQYF. The CDR3 DNA reads as TGTGCCAGTAGTATCCAGGGGGGCCAAGGGTCCTACGAGCAGTACTTC.

The chain recombines TRBV6-5 with TRBJ1-6; D might be TRBD1 (6 bases). Trimming left V 5 bases short and J 10 bases short, with 9 bases between. Looked up from germline, CDR1 is MNHEY and CDR2 is SVGAGI. The CDR3 contains 12 residues. This chain's CDR3 is CASSKGGSPLHF. CDR3 DNA: TGTGCCAGCAGTAAGGGGGGATCACCCCTCCACTTT.